This TCR beta chain is from a study of blood T cell repertoires in COVID-19. As originally analysed: Nucleated cell number was recorded as an estimate derived from reference gene primer amplification. The data were produced by immunoSEQ multiplex PCR, yet TCRdb's version contains in-frame clones alone and is incomplete. From that table come the V and J calls and clone size; the DNA was used to work out D and trimming. The repertoire consists of around 70,000 clones, with roughly nine tenths occurring once and the leading ten covering approximately 2.4%. Trimming removed 6 bases from V and 1 base from J, with 15 bases in between. Germline CDR1 is MDHEN and CDR2 is SYDVKM. The CDR3 is 15 residues long.

The receptor was derived from a middle-aged man with COVID-19, enrolled during active disease. This sequence joins TRBV28 and TRBJ2-5, with a possible D match to TRBD1 (6 bases). The sample taken for sequencing was peripheral blood. CDR3 coding DNA: TGTGCCAGCAGGCCTACAGGACAGCCCCAAGAGACCCAGTACTTC. As protein: CASRPTGQPQETQYF.